Presented here are 31 T cell receptor beta chains from one specimen sequenced in a study of blood T cell repertoires in COVID-19. Method: immunoSEQ multiplex PCR; TCRdb's copy keeps in-frame clones and lacks some. The repertoire holds 230,000 or so clones, with 85% to 90% as singletons. The sample consisted of peripheral blood. The receptors come from a woman aged 55-75 years with COVID-19, enrolled during active disease.

This rearrangement joins TRBV7-8 to TRBJ1-2; TRBD1 might be the D (6 bases). The V end was cut by 1 base, the J end by 5 bases, with 29 bases between. This CDR3 spans 20 amino acids. Germline values: CDR1 SGHVS, CDR2 FQNEAQ. The CDR3 sequence: CASSLVGQGHLPQLKYGYTF. CDR3 nucleotide sequence: TGTGCCAGCAGCTTAGTGGGTCAGGGGCATCTACCACAGCTTAAGTATGGCTACACCTTC.

J is TRBJ1-1 and V is TRBV5-4, with D possibly being TRBD1 (6 bases). The CDR3 contains 16 residues. CDR1 SGHNT and CDR2 YYREEE come from the germline V gene (reference sequence). The V end lost 2 bases, the J end lost 0 bases, and 14 bases lay between the germline ends. CDR3 protein: CASSFPGQGLNTEAFF. The CDR3 DNA is TGTGCCAGCAGCTTTCCGGGACAAGGTTTGAACACTGAAGCTTTCTTT.

The chain couples TRBV23-1 to TRBJ1-1; maybe TRBD1 (6 bases). TRBV23-1 has ORF status, its function being uncertain. The CDR3 has 16 amino acids. With 3 bases removed from V and 0 bases from J, the gap between germline ends came to 14 bases. The CDR3: CASSHLPTGLNTEAFF. The CDR3 coding sequence is TGCGCCAGCAGTCATCTCCCGACAGGACTGAACACTGAAGCTTTCTTT.

This rearrangement joins TRBV20-1 to TRBJ1-5; D unresolved. The CDR3 contains 11 residues. With 5 bases removed from V and 4 bases from J, the gap between germline ends came to 6 bases. Germline CDR1 and CDR2: DFQATT and SNEGSKA (reference sequence). This CDR3 reads CSAGRNQPQHF. In DNA form, the CDR3 reads TGCAGTGCTGGCAGGAATCAGCCCCAGCATTTT.

The V and J genes are TRBV7-2 and TRBJ1-4; 9 nucleotides line up with TRBD1. Per germline, CDR1 SGHTA and CDR2 FQGNSA. V lost 1 base to trimming and J lost 7 bases; unmatched junction nucleotides: 7. There are 16 residues in the CDR3. In DNA, the CDR3 is TGTGCCAGCAGCTTAGGGGGACAGGGTAAAGGTGAAAAACTGTTTTTT. Protein: CASSLGGQGKGEKLFF.

The chain links TRBV25-1 to TRBJ2-1; 14 bases align to TRBD2. The CDR3 loop spans 16 amino acids. J was trimmed by 4 bases and V by 6 bases; bases with no gene match: 5. Germline V gene sequence: CDR1 MGHDK, CDR2 SYGVNS. This chain's CDR3 is CASRSGTSGGYNEQFF. Here the CDR3 DNA reads TGTGCCAGCAGGTCCGGGACTAGCGGGGGATACAATGAGCAGTTCTTC.

The chain joins TRBV7-8 to TRBJ1-5; tentatively, D is TRBD1 (5 bases). The CDR3 loop spans 16 amino acids. Trimming took off 4 bases at V and 7 bases at J, with 20 bases between the two ends. CDR1 SGHVS and CDR2 FQNEAQ come from the germline V gene. The CDR3 protein is CASSSPQERGRQPQHF. The CDR3 DNA reads as TGTGCCAGCAGCTCTCCTCAGGAGCGGGGACGGCAGCCCCAGCATTTT.

About this clone: Other DNA sequences in the sample encode the same CDR3. The genes are TRBV19 and TRBJ1-6, with TRBD1 matching 8 bases. Trimming took 1 base from V and 7 from J; bases not matched to a gene: 3. The length of the CDR3 is 15 residues. Germline V CDR1 and CDR2: LNHDA, SQIVND (reference sequence). The chain's CDR3 is CASSIGDRTNSPLHF. As DNA, the CDR3 is TGTGCCAGTAGTATAGGGGACAGGACGAATTCACCCCTCCACTTT.

The V and J genes are TRBV6-6 and TRBJ1-1; 7 nucleotides match TRBD1. Trimming removed 5 bases from V and 1 base from J; junction bases left unmatched: 1. This CDR3 is 13 amino acids long. Germline V lookup: CDR1 MNHNY, CDR2 SVGAGI (reference sequence). The CDR3 is CASSRDRNTEAFF. The CDR3 DNA sequence: TGTGCCAGCAGTAGGGACAGGAACACTGAAGCTTTCTTT.

The rearrangement uses TRBV12-5 and TRBJ1-5, with 9 positions matching TRBD1. The CDR3 contains 16 residues. The germline V gene has CDR1 LGHNT and CDR2 FRNRAP. Germline trimming cut 0 bases from V and 4 bases from J; bases unmatched to any gene: 4. CDR3 amino acids: CASGLVIGTGNQPQHF. CDR3 nucleotides: TGTGCTAGTGGTTTGGTAATCGGGACAGGGAATCAGCCCCAGCATTTT.

The J gene is TRBJ1-4, the V gene TRBV4-2; TRBD1 matches 10 bases. CDR1 is LGHNA, CDR2 YNFKEQ, per germline. J gave up 8 bases and V 10 bases, and 7 bases lay outside the gene matches. CDR3 length: 13 residues. DNA for the CDR3: TGTGCCAACAGTGGACAGGGGGAGGAAAAACTGTTTTTT. Its protein is CANSGQGEEKLFF.

The gene calls are TRBV9 and TRBJ2-3, with TRBD1 matching over 7 bases. V shed 2 bases, J shed 5 bases, and the junction held 8 bases outside the gene matches. Germline V gene sequence: CDR1 SGDLS, CDR2 YYNGEE. This CDR3 spans 15 amino acids. CDR3 in amino acids: CASSVTGRGIDTQYF. CDR3 in DNA: TGTGCCAGCAGCGTGACAGGGAGAGGTATAGATACGCAGTATTTT. The full variable domain, rest sourced from reference TRBV9 and TRBJ2-3, is DSGVTQTPKHLITATGQRVTLRCSPRSGDLSVYWYQQSLDQGLQFLIQYYNGEERAKGNILERFSAQQFPDLHSELNLSSLELGDSALYFCASSVTGRGIDTQYFGPGTRLTVL.

The chain links TRBV4-2 to TRBJ1-2; D gene ambiguous. The germline V gene encodes CDR1 LGHNA and CDR2 YNFKEQ. V lost 0 bases, J lost 3 bases, and 8 bases lay in between. The CDR3 contains 14 residues. The CDR3 DNA reads as TGTGCCAGCAGCCAAGAGTCCCGAGACTATGGCTACACCTTC. Translation gives CASSQESRDYGYTF.

The genes are TRBV12-5 and TRBJ1-2, with 8 nucleotides matching TRBD1. The J segment lost 4 bases and the V segment lost 6 bases, leaving 4 bases of the junction unmatched. This CDR3 region has 13 residues. Germline V gives CDR1 LGHNT, CDR2 FRNRAP. CDR3 in DNA: TGTGCTAGTGGGCAGGGGGCCGGCTATGGCTACACCTTC. This codes for CASGQGAGYGYTF.

The V and J genes are TRBV18 and TRBJ1-6, with 8 bases lining up with TRBD1. This CDR3 spans 15 amino acids. Trimming at V came to 3 bases and at J to 5 bases, leaving 3 bases not matched to a gene. CDR1 is KGHSH and CDR2 is LQKENI in the germline V gene. This CDR3 reads CASSPHRGDNSPLHF. The CDR3 bases are TGTGCCAGCTCACCTCACAGGGGGGATAATTCACCCCTCCACTTT.

V is TRBV7-8 and J is TRBJ2-2, with D uncertain. The germline V gene encodes CDR1 SGHVS and CDR2 FQNEAQ. V shed 3 bases and J shed 5 bases, with 7 bases lying between them. The CDR3 is 13 amino acids. Here the CDR3 reads CASSFGPTGELFF. The CDR3 coding sequence is TGTGCCAGCAGCTTTGGGCCGACCGGGGAGCTGTTTTTT. Full variable domain (missing parts from reference TRBV7-8 and TRBJ2-2): GAGVSQSPRYKVAKRGQDVALRCDPISGHVSLFWYQQALGQGPEFLTYFQNEAQLDKSGLPSDRFFAERPEGSVSTLKIQRTQQEDSAVYLCASSFGPTGELFFGEGSRLTVL.

The V and J genes are TRBV25-1 and TRBJ1-6, with TRBD1 identical over 8 bases. The CDR3 length is 14 residues. Per germline, CDR1 MGHDK and CDR2 SYGVNS. J gave up 9 bases and V 8 bases, and 9 bases lay outside the gene matches. This CDR3 is CASVGDRLSSPLHF. DNA for the CDR3: TGTGCCAGCGTGGGGGACAGGCTTTCTTCACCCCTCCACTTT.

This clone was recorded only once. The CDR3 DNA reads as TGTGCCAGCAGCTTCGGTCAGCGGAACACTGAAGCTTTCTTT. It yields the protein CASSFGQRNTEAFF. The rearrangement uses TRBV5-4 and TRBJ1-1, with D unclear. This CDR3 is 14 amino acids long. CDR1 and CDR2 (germline): SGHNT, YYREEE (reference sequence). Between the trimmed V and J ends, which lost 2 bases and 1 base, there was a span of 9 bases.

The gene calls are TRBV6-1 and TRBJ1-1, with D hard to call. Germline V gives CDR1 MNHNS, CDR2 SASEGT. V lost 3 bases and J lost 0, with 17 bases in between. The CDR3 sequence is 17 residues long. The CDR3 region has the DNA TGTGCCAGCAGTGACGCCAGGCATTCCCTCATGAACACTGAAGCTTTCTTT. Amino acids: CASSDARHSLMNTEAFF.

V is TRBV5-1 and J is TRBJ2-5; D is possibly TRBD2 (5 bases). In germline, CDR1 is SGHRS, CDR2 YFSETQ. Trimming removed 7 bases from V and 5 bases from J, with 21 bases in between. CDR3 length: 15 residues. CDR3 sequence reads: CASRGQSGLGETQYF. DNA of the CDR3: TGCGCCAGCCGAGGGCAGTCGGGGTTGGGGGAGACCCAGTACTTC.

The V and J genes are TRBV4-3 and TRBJ1-1; D gene unclear. The germline V and J ends were trimmed by 0 bases and 10 bases, with 18 bases remaining between them. The V gene's germline CDR1 is LGHNA and CDR2 YSLEER. The CDR3 extends over 15 amino acids. CDR3 sequence (DNA): TGCGCCAGCAGCCAAGATTCGACACCTTCCCTGAGAGCTTTCTTT. Encoded protein: CASSQDSTPSLRAFF.

V and J are TRBV6-5 and TRBJ1-6; D gene unclear. Germline CDR1 reads MNHEY; CDR2 reads SVGAGI. Trimming removed 2 bases from V and 8 bases from J, with 7 bases in between. This CDR3 is built from 13 residues. The CDR3 coding sequence is TGTGCCAGCAGTTACCTCGCGGATTCACCCCTCCACTTT. Protein product: CASSYLADSPLHF.

The chain recombines TRBV21-1 with TRBJ1-2. TRBV21-1 is a pseudogene. This CDR3 spans 20 amino acids. CDR3: CASSKLFLRPGKTANYGYTF. The CDR3 DNA follows: TGTGCCAGCAGCAAATTATTTTTGCGCCCGGGGAAAACAGCTAACTATGGCTACACCTTC.

CDR3 sequence reads: CASSTNYRAQQFF. The CDR3 DNA reads as TGTGCCAGCAGTACTAACTACAGGGCTCAGCAGTTCTTC. The chain combines TRBV6-4 with TRBJ2-1; tentative D call: TRBD1 (6 bases). Germline V lookup: CDR1 MRHNA, CDR2 SNTAGT. The CDR3 spans 13 residues. Trimming removed 5 bases at V and 11 bases at J, with 16 bases between.

The chain employs TRBV19 and TRBJ1-2; possibly TRBD1 for D (6 bases). From germline, CDR1 is LNHDA and CDR2 SQIVND (reference sequence). With 3 bases removed from V and 4 bases from J, the gap between germline ends came to 12 bases. The CDR3 runs 14 residues. CDR3 DNA: TGTGCCAGTAGTATGAGTTCAGGGGTCTATGGCTACACCTTC. Translating gives CASSMSSGVYGYTF.

This chain links TRBV7-2 with TRBJ2-3; tentatively, D is TRBD2 (5 bases). The V gene's germline CDR1 is SGHTA and CDR2 FQGNSA. The V end lost 0 bases, the J end lost 0 bases, and 10 bases lay between the germline ends. This CDR3 spans 16 amino acids. This CDR3 is CASSLAGGSSTDTQYF. The CDR3 region has the DNA TGTGCCAGCAGCTTAGCTGGAGGATCTAGCACAGATACGCAGTATTTT.

This sequence joins TRBV7-9 and TRBJ2-5; D possibly corresponds to TRBD1 (5 bases). The length of the CDR3 is 16 residues. Deletions cut 1 base from V and 5 bases from J, with 17 bases between. CDR1 is SEHNR and CDR2 is FQNEAQ in the germline V gene (reference sequence). CDR3 sequence: CASSLGIRTRRETQYF. The CDR3 DNA is TGTGCCAGCAGCTTAGGCATTCGGACAAGAAGGGAGACCCAGTACTTC.

The chain employs TRBV4-3 and TRBJ2-3; possible D gene TRBD1, 7 bases. Germline loops: CDR1 LGHNA, CDR2 YSLEER. Trimming stripped 4 bases from V and 3 bases from J, with 11 bases between. This CDR3 has 14 residues. The DNA of the CDR3 is TGCGCCAGCAGCCCAGGGGGAGGTACAGATACGCAGTATTTT. Residues: CASSPGGGTDTQYF.

V is TRBV5-1 and J is TRBJ1-4; D is ambiguous. V was shortened by 4 bases and J by 7 bases, with 14 bases between the two germline ends. Per germline, CDR1 SGHRS and CDR2 YFSETQ. The CDR3 covers 14 residues. The CDR3 region has the DNA TGCGCCAGCAGCCTAGGTGGCCTCGGTGAAAAACTGTTTTTT. Its protein is CASSLGGLGEKLFF.

A note on this clone: One end of the junction is discordant with germline, which a read error may explain. This chain connects TRBV10-1 to TRBJ2-3, with D possibly TRBD2 on 6 matching bases. The germline V gene has CDR1 WNHNN and CDR2 SYGVQD (reference sequence). There are 9 residues in the CDR3. This chain's CDR3 is CASFPVGGF. CDR3 DNA: TGCGCCAGCTTCCCGGTGGGGGGTTTT.

This clone was observed once. This chain uses TRBV7-2 with TRBJ1-1, with D unresolved. Trimming left V 6 bases short and J 2 bases short, with 10 bases between. In germline, CDR1 is SGHTA, CDR2 FQGNSA. This CDR3 has 13 residues. The CDR3, as DNA: TGTGCCAGCAGGCTAAATCCCAACACTGAAGCTTTCTTT. Translation gives CASRLNPNTEAFF. Together with reference TRBV7-2 and TRBJ1-1, the CDR3 gives the full variable domain: GAGVSQSPSNKVTEKGKDVELRCDPISGHTALYWYRQSLGQGLEFLIYFQGNSAPDKSGLPSDRFSAERTGGSVSTLTIQRTQQEDSAVYLCASRLNPNTEAFFGQGTRLTVV.